This T cell receptor (beta chain) derives from a study of vaccination and CD4 T cells after COVID-19. On the study more broadly: The post-vaccine samples came a median 72 days after dose two (range 14 to 241). Investigators stimulated cells with overlapping spike peptides drawn from SARS-CoV-2, HCoV-NL63, HCoV-OC43 and HCoV-229E. General study results and limits: Counts of SARS-CoV-2-reactive clonotypes had a median that went from roughly 21 to 40, a nonsignificant change.

The Oncomine TCR Beta short-read assay sequenced DNA from cultured CD4+ T cells. One entry per CDR3 protein results from TCRdb running MiXCR on the PCR reads. The sample has approximately 21,000 distinct CDR3 sequences; 40% are singletons. Germline values: CDR1 SGHVS, CDR2 FNYEAQ. J gave up 1 base and V 3 bases, and 10 bases lay outside the gene matches. The CDR3 sequence is 17 residues long. Turning to this clonotype: Its antigen remains unknown.

Treatment noted: approximately nine-day PBMC culture with coronavirus spike peptide pools or control peptides (ViraFEST assay). Source: CD4+ T cells from blood, cultured in vitro, taken after SARS-CoV-2 vaccination. The TCR originated in a human donor who had recovered from COVID-19. The chain uses TRBV7-6 and TRBJ1-1; 8 nucleotides match TRBD1. The CDR3 bases are TGTGCCAGCAGCTTCTTCGGTCTCGGACAGGGGAACACTGAAGCTTTCTTT. Amino acid sequence: CASSFFGLGQGNTEAFF.